The next 10 T cell receptor beta chains were all read from a single sample in a study of neoadjuvant anti-PD-1 for oral cavity cancer. Libraries were prepared by immunoSEQ multiplex PCR; TCRdb keeps only in-frame clonotypes and omits some of them. The sample records 9,000 to 9,500 clones, 66% being singletons. Sequenced here: tumor tissue, sampled before nivolumab (anti-PD-1) treatment. The receptors derive from a person aged 40 to 85 with oral cavity squamous cell carcinoma.

This clone qualifies as medium-sized (0.01 to 0.1%). The chain links TRBV6-1 to TRBJ2-7; TRBD2 agrees at 11 bases. The CDR3 sequence is 15 residues long. The ends lost 6 bases at V and 1 base at J; junction bases unmatched: 5. Germline-derived CDR1 and CDR2 are MNHNS and SASEGT. The CDR3 spells CASRPGLAGSYEQYF. CDR3 bases: TGTGCCAGCAGACCTGGACTAGCGGGTTCCTACGAGCAGTACTTC.

The gene calls are TRBV6-5 and TRBJ2-7; D unclear. V lost 5 bases to trimming and J lost 7 bases, with 12 bases between them. Germline V gene lookup returns CDR1 MNHEY and CDR2 SVGAGI. This CDR3 region has 12 residues. CDR3: CASSLGPTEQYF. In nucleotides, the CDR3 is TGTGCCAGCAGTCTGGGTCCCACGGAGCAGTACTTC.

The chain couples TRBV11-1 to TRBJ1-3; D not certain. This CDR3 spans 13 amino acids. The V gene lost 4 bases and the J gene lost 12 bases, with 16 bases spanning the gap. Germline values: CDR1 SGHAT, CDR2 FQDESV (reference sequence). The CDR3 DNA sequence: TGTGCCAGCAGCTCGAAGCCCGGGCGAGACATATATTTT. Translation: CASSSKPGRDIYF.

The V call is TRBV5-1, the J call TRBJ2-5; TRBD2 matches 8 bases. CDR3 length: 17 amino acids. Germline V gene data show CDR1 as SGHRS and CDR2 as YFSETQ. V was pared by 1 base and J by 1 base, with 9 bases of the junction left unmatched. This CDR3 reads CASSLSLRGGPQETQYF. For the CDR3, the DNA is TGCGCCAGCAGCTTGTCCCTTCGCGGGGGGCCCCAAGAGACCCAGTACTTC.

The CDR3 sequence: CASSQEGATYEQYF. The DNA of the CDR3 is TGCGCCAGCAGCCAAGAGGGTGCGACCTACGAGCAGTACTTC. This chain connects TRBV4-1 to TRBJ2-7; D is uncertain. The CDR3 has 14 amino acids. Trimming removed 0 bases from V and 2 bases from J, with 8 bases in between. The germline V gene has CDR1 MGHRA and CDR2 YSYEKL.

The chain employs TRBV19 and TRBJ1-2; D call uncertain. Trimming left V 6 bases short and J 2 bases short, with 4 bases between. Germline-derived CDR1 and CDR2 are LNHDA and SQIVND (reference sequence). This CDR3 is built from 11 residues. The CDR3 DNA sequence: TGTGCCAGTAGGAACAACTATGGCTACACCTTC. It specifies CASRNNYGYTF.

The chain carries TRBV5-1 and TRBJ2-3; 12 bases fit TRBD2. The CDR3 has 14 residues. The trim removed 5 bases at V and 6 bases at J, leaving 4 bases unmatched. Looked up from germline, CDR1 is SGHRS and CDR2 is YFSETQ. The chain's CDR3 is CASSGLAGRDTQYF. As DNA, the CDR3 is TGCGCCAGCAGTGGACTAGCGGGGAGGGATACGCAGTATTTT.

This rearrangement joins TRBV10-3 to TRBJ1-4, with D hard to call. V was shortened by 0 bases and J by 8 bases, with 10 bases between the two germline ends. The V gene's germline CDR1 is ENHRY and CDR2 SYGVKD. The CDR3 covers 14 residues. Here the CDR3 reads CAISESGLGEKLFF. The CDR3, as DNA: TGTGCCATCAGTGAGTCGGGATTAGGCGAAAAACTGTTTTTT.

The gene calls are TRBV6-5 and TRBJ2-7; 7 nucleotides match TRBD2. This CDR3 has 13 residues. With 6 bases clipped from V and 4 bases from J, the junction kept 6 bases outside the gene matches. Germline V gene lookup returns CDR1 MNHEY and CDR2 SVGAGI. CDR3 in amino acids: CASSLRLAYEQYF. CDR3 nucleotide sequence: TGTGCCAGCAGCCTTCGACTAGCATACGAGCAGTACTTC.

The rearrangement uses TRBV9 and TRBJ2-1; D may be TRBD2 (5 bases). The germline V gene has CDR1 SGDLS and CDR2 YYNGEE. The CDR3 spans 15 residues. V was clipped by 0 bases and J by 3 bases, with 10 bases between them. The CDR3, as DNA: TGTGCCAGCAGCGTAGGACTAACCAACTACAATGAGCAGTTCTTC. It specifies CASSVGLTNYNEQFF. Combining the CDR3 with reference TRBV9 and TRBJ2-1 gives the whole variable domain DSGVTQTPKHLITATGQRVTLRCSPRSGDLSVYWYQQSLDQGLQFLIQYYNGEERAKGNILERFSAQQFPDLHSELNLSSLELGDSALYFCASSVGLTNYNEQFFGPGTRLTVL.